This TCR beta chain originates from a study of PD-1 blockade in classical Hodgkin lymphoma (dated by TCRdb to the early 2020s). Broadly, across the study: Nivolumab dosing was 3 mg/kg intravenously every 2 weeks, continuing until either disease progression or unacceptable toxicity. The study used TCR beta sequencing and CyTOF to define a peripheral blood immune signature of response to PD-1 blockade in classical Hodgkin lymphoma. The full study reports these points: The study covered only a single clinical trial cohort, and the causes of the repertoire differences, possibly disease activity or prior therapy, were still not defined. Patients starting nivolumab less than 1 year after ASCT had lower diversity and were excluded from later analyses to avoid confounding by immune reconstitution. By C4D1, a significant rise was seen in CD4+ TCR diversity but not in CD8+ TCR diversity (p=0.0027 vs p=0.16), and the rise was most apparent among complete responders (p=0.02). Baseline diversity similar to that of newly diagnosed patients was observed in trial patients achieving complete response, whereas significantly lower diversity was observed in partial responders and progressors. Baseline TCR diversity was reported to be lower in newly diagnosed patients than in healthy donors, and even lower in relapsed/refractory patients.

Concerning this clone: This receptor's antigen is unknown. No base-level quality is on record; no much larger clone is a single base apart.

The sample's time point label, decoded: cycle 1 day 1 (C1D1), immediately before nivolumab initiation. All trial patients had relapsed after autologous stem cell transplantation, with cohorts A, B and C differing in prior brentuximab vedotin exposure. The trial cohort comprised around 60 patients with relapsed/refractory classical Hodgkin lymphoma whose best overall responses were complete response, partial response or progressive disease. Single-agent nivolumab was administered to trial patients in the multi-cohort phase II CheckMate 205 trial. An independent review committee assessed best overall response using the 2007 International Working Group response criteria. Trial PBMCs were obtained immediately prior to nivolumab initiation (C1D1) and on therapy at cycle 2 day 1 and cycle 4 day 1. Peripheral blood was collected in 8 mL Vacutainer Cell Preparation Tubes, from which PBMCs were isolated by centrifugation and then cryopreserved.

The Qiagen DNeasy kit was used to extract genomic DNA from unsorted PBMCs and from the negatively selected CD4+ and CD8+ fractions. TCR beta CDR3 regions were subjected to amplification by immunoSEQ multiplex PCR with primers that anneal to V and J segments. A synthetic immune receptor repertoire was used to minimize amplification bias, and any remaining bias was removed computationally after sequencing. Turning to the authors' computational methods: Custom Python scripts were used to quantify repertoire diversity as the Shannon entropy index. Unsorted, CD4+ and CD8+ repertoires were analyzed separately, except in combined analyses where CD4+ and CD8+ sequences were merged in silico. A clone counted as expanded when the clone's frequency after treatment rose at least 2-fold relative to C1D1, and clones undetected at baseline were given a pseudocount of 0.5. Clones with 0 or 1 copy at C1D1 were defined as singleton clones, while clones with 2 or more copies were defined as non-singleton clones. By matching protein sequences in sorted samples from the same patient, clones expanded in unsorted samples were annotated as CD4+, CD8+ or unknown. Wilcoxon tests on paired samples were used to test changes in diversity from C1D1 to C4D1. Here the immuneACCESS table is served through TCRdb, limited to in-frame sequences with V and J called. Missing clones are a known gap in these copies; in checked studies unresolved V genes cover under half, and the rest lacks a known reason. The DNA gave D and trimming, while V, J and clone size come from that table. In all, the sample holds about 13,000 clones, and 82% of those were seen once. The ten top clones hold around 4% of the sample.

This sample comprised peripheral blood mononuclear cells (PBMCs), obtained at baseline. This receptor was obtained from a human donor with classical Hodgkin lymphoma.

The DNA sequence is given as TGTGCCAGCAGCACACGGACTAAAGGCTACGAGCAGTACTTC. Translated, this is CASSTRTKGYEQYF. This chain joins TRBV28 to TRBJ2-7; the D gene is possibly TRBD2, with 6 bases matching. The CDR3 runs 14 amino acids, cysteine and phenylalanine included. Only CDR3 DNA remains: 42 bases, in frame from the first base. The germline ends are 15 bases apart after V is trimmed by 6 bases and J by 3 bases. CDR1 and CDR2, per the germline V gene, are MDHEN and SYDVKM. Joined to the reference TRBV28 and TRBJ2-7 proteins, this CDR3 gives the full variable domain: DVKVTQSSRYLVKRTGEKVFLECVQDMDHENMFWYRQDPGLGLRLIYFSYDVKMKEKGDIPEGYSVSREKKERFSLILESASTNQTSMYLCASSTRTKGYEQYFGPGTRLTVT.